The rows below give T cell receptor beta chains drawn from one sample of a study of cytomegalovirus exposure and HLA in healthy donors. Method: immunoSEQ multiplex PCR; TCRdb's copy keeps in-frame clones and lacks some. Among about 150,000 clones listed, 86% were seen once. The material sequenced was PBMCs. The receptors come from a human donor in good health. Each CDR3 is given with its conserved first and last residue. The D gene is left open where the match is weak. Size values are once, few and many counts, or a class for expanded clones, and some rows have none.

>-|few|TRBV7-3|TRBJ1-2
TGTGCCAGCAGCCGCTCCCCCCGGGAGGAAACCAAGGGGGGCTACACCTTC
CASSRSPREETKGGYTF
>-|-|TRBV7-2|TRBJ1-2
TGTGCCAGCAGCTCCGACGGCCGACACTTC
CASSSDGRHF
>-|few|TRBV19|TRBJ2-7
TGTGCCAGTAGTATCCAGACAGGAACCTCCTACGAGCAGTACTTC
CASSIQTGTSYEQYF
>-|once|TRBV6-5|TRBJ1-1
TGTGCCAGCACTATGGTCGGCACTGAAGCTTTCTTT
CASTMVGTEAFF
>-|-|TRBV5-1|TRBJ2-7
TGCGCCAGCAGCTTTAGTCAGACACCTGGCGAGCAGTACTTC
CASSFSQTPGEQYF
>-|-|TRBV7-8|TRBJ1-2
TGTGCCAGCAGCCCCAGGTTCGAAGGGGAGGATGGCTACACCTTC
CASSPRFEGEDGYTF
>TRBD1|-|TRBV28|TRBJ1-2
TGTGCCAGCAGTCACAGCGACAGGGCACTACCCTCATGGGGCTACACCTTC
CASSHSDRALPSWGYTF
>TRBD1|-|TRBV29-1|TRBJ2-1
TGCAGCGGACGGACAGGCTACAATGAGCAGTTCTTC
CSGRTGYNEQFF
>TRBD1|-|TRBV27|TRBJ2-7
TGTGCCAGCAGTTTAGTACAGGGGTACTACGAGCAGTACTTC
CASSLVQGYYEQYF
>-|-|TRBV5-1|TRBJ2-7
TGCGCCAGCAGCTTGTCAGTAACCTACGAGCAGTACTTC
CASSLSVTYEQYF
>-|few|TRBV10-3|TRBJ2-3
TGTGCCATCAAACAATCCAGGGAGGCAGATACGCAGTATTTT
CAIKQSREADTQYF
>-|-|TRBV7-9|TRBJ2-7
TGTGCCAGCAGCTTAGCCCGCCCGGTGTCTGGCGAGCAGTACTTC
CASSLARPVSGEQYF
>TRBD1|few|TRBV5-6|TRBJ1-5
TGTGCCAGCAGCATTTGGACAGGGGTGGGTCAGCCCCAGCATTTT
CASSIWTGVGQPQHF
>TRBD1|-|TRBV5-1|TRBJ2-7
TGCGCCAGCAGCCCCGGGACAGGGAACTACGAGCAGTACTTC
CASSPGTGNYEQYF
>-|-|TRBV5-1|TRBJ2-5
TGCGCCAGCAGCGCTTTCGAAGGGCGGGGCCTTGAGGAGACCCAGTACTTC
CASSAFEGRGLEETQYF
>TRBD1|few|TRBV19|TRBJ1-2
TGTGCCAGCGGATCTCGGGACAGGGGGCCCTATGGCTACACCTTC
CASGSRDRGPYGYTF
>-|few|TRBV6-5|TRBJ1-5
TGTGCCAGCAGTTACAAACACGATAGCAATCAGCCCCAGCATTTT
CASSYKHDSNQPQHF
>-|-|TRBV5-1|TRBJ1-1
TGCGCCAGCAGCTTGGAGGCAGGGAACACTGAAGCTTTCTTT
CASSLEAGNTEAFF
>TRBD1|-|TRBV4-2|TRBJ2-7
TGTGCCAGCAGCCAAGAGGGTCCGGGACAGGGATCCTACGAGCAGTACTTC
CASSQEGPGQGSYEQYF
>TRBD1|-|TRBV19|TRBJ1-2
TGTGCCAGTAGTATCGAACAGGGGGCCTATGGCTACACCTTC
CASSIEQGAYGYTF
>-|-|TRBV14|TRBJ1-2
TGTGCCAGCAGCCAGGTACCGAGCTATGGCTACACCTTC
CASSQVPSYGYTF
>TRBD1|-|TRBV4-1|TRBJ1-5
TGCGCCAGCAGCCAAGATTTGGGGACAGCCGTTTCTCTCCAGCATTTT
CASSQDLGTAVSLQHF
>-|few|TRBV18|TRBJ1-2
TGTGCCAGCTCGCCCAACAGGGAGACGTCGGGCTACACCTTC
CASSPNRETSGYTF
>-|-|TRBV6-5|TRBJ1-1
TGTGCCAGCAGACACGGAGCGGGGGCGGTCACTGAAGCTTTCTTT
CASRHGAGAVTEAFF
>TRBD1|-|TRBV4-2|TRBJ1-2
TGTGCCAGCAGCCTACGGACAGGGGGTGACTATGGCTACACCTTC
CASSLRTGGDYGYTF
>-|-|TRBV29-1|TRBJ2-7
TGCAGCGTTGAAGCGGGGTACTACGAGCAGTACTTC
CSVEAGYYEQYF
>TRBD1|-|TRBV6-1|TRBJ1-1
TGTGCCAGCTCCTCACCGGGACAGGCCAACACTGAAGCTTTCTTT
CASSSPGQANTEAFF
>TRBD1|-|TRBV28|TRBJ1-2
TGTGCCAGCCGGGGGACAGGCAACTATGGCTACACCTTC
CASRGTGNYGYTF